The 4 T cell receptor beta chains in this list originate from one sample, sequenced in a study of T-cell memory formation after mild COVID-19. TCRdb independently ran MiXCR on the 5' RACE reads; one entry per CDR3 protein. The sample consists of hundreds of thousands of distinct CDR3 sequences, roughly 21% of them appearing once. The sample taken for sequencing was PBMCs or a T cell subset sorted from them (not recorded which). The receptors were sampled from an adult woman who had mild COVID-19 (a few samples of this study predate the infection). Cell type and time point are not known.

The rearrangement joins TRBV5-1 to TRBJ2-2; 7 positions agree with TRBD2. This CDR3 has 16 residues. Germline trimming cut 2 bases from V and 0 bases from J; bases unmatched to any gene: 4. Germline CDR1 SGHRS, CDR2 YFSETQ. In nucleotides, the CDR3 is TGCGCCAGCAGCTTCCTTAGCGGGTCGAACACCGGGGAGCTGTTTTTT. Translated: CASSFLSGSNTGELFF.

The rearrangement links TRBV7-2 to TRBJ2-7, with 11 bases fitting TRBD2. This CDR3 region has 15 residues. CDR1 SGHTA and CDR2 FQGNSA come from the germline V gene. V lost 5 bases to trimming and J lost 3 bases; unmatched junction nucleotides: 6. Written as DNA, the CDR3 is TGTGCCAGCAGCCCCACTAGCGGGAGTGTCTACGAGCAGTACTTC. Translating gives CASSPTSGSVYEQYF.

This clonotype was found a few times. The V gene is TRBV12-3 or TRBV12-4, the J gene TRBJ2-2; 11 nucleotides align to TRBD2. J gave up 5 bases and V 5 bases, and 7 bases lay outside the gene matches. CDR3 size: 16 residues. CDR3 sequence reads: CASSPTSGRGTGELFF. DNA for the CDR3: TGTGCCAGCAGTCCAACTAGCGGGAGAGGGACCGGGGAGCTGTTTTTT.

V gene TRBV7-3 combines with J gene TRBJ2-1, with TRBD2 matching 11 bases. Per the germline V gene, CDR1 is SGHTA and CDR2 is FQGTGA. The J segment lost 7 bases and the V segment lost 5 bases, leaving 10 bases of the junction unmatched. The CDR3 runs to 16 residues. CDR3 residues: CASSPLSGRAGNEQFF. In nucleotides, the CDR3 is TGTGCCAGCAGCCCACTTAGCGGGAGGGCCGGGAATGAGCAGTTCTTC.